The T cell receptor beta chain described here comes from a study of CD8 T cells in ankylosing spondylitis. General study results and limits: A TCR beta motif of roughly 8 highly homologous variants seemed to mark ankylosing spondylitis blood. A subset of motif variants has previously been described in the synovial fluid and blood of reactive arthritis. Disease-linked clones bore a CD8+ phenotype and were relatively rare in peripheral blood.

This clonotype was recorded at least ten times. Its specificity is not known. Per the germline V gene, CDR1 is SGHDT and CDR2 is YYEEEE. The CDR3 is 15 amino acids. The V gene lost 0 bases and the J gene lost 0 bases, with 9 bases spanning the gap. TCRdb re-called the 5' RACE reads through MiXCR, storing one row per CDR3 protein. The table includes about 240,000 distinct CDR3 sequences, around 7.8% detected once. The chain carries TRBV5-6 and TRBJ1-1; D uncertain. Source material: blood, either unsorted or a sorted T cell fraction (not recorded which). The clonotype comes from a male donor with ankylosing spondylitis or in good health (not recorded which). In DNA form, the CDR3 reads TGTGCCAGCAGCTTGGGGGCAGACCTGAACACTGAAGCTTTCTTT. As protein: CASSLGADLNTEAFF.